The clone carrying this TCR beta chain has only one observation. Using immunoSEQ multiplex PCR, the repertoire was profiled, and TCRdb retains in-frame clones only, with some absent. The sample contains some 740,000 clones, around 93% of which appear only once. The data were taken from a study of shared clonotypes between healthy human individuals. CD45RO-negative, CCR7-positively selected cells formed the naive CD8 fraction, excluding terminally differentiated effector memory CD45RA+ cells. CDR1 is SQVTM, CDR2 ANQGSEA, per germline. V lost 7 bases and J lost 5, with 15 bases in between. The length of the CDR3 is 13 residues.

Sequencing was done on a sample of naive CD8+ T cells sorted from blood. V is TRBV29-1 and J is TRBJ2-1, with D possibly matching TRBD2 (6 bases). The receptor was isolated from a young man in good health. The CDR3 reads CSAGGRGDNEQFF. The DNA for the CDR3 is TGCAGCGCCGGGGGACGGGGAGACAATGAGCAGTTCTTC.